The clone carrying this T cell receptor (beta chain) was observed a handful of times. The entry originates in a study of patients and donors after allogeneic stem cell transplantation. Each CDR3 protein is one row after TCRdb ran MiXCR on the RT-PCR reads. The sample contains around 23,000 distinct CDR3 sequences, around 40% of which appear only once. This CDR3 has 15 residues. Germline V gene lookup returns CDR1 ENHRY and CDR2 SYGVKD. V was shortened by 6 bases and J by 3 bases, with 15 bases between the two germline ends. Sequenced material: blood, either unsorted or a sorted T cell fraction (not recorded which). The receptor's source is a human donor who was either an allogeneic HSCT recipient or a stem cell or donor lymphocyte infusion donor (not recorded which). It is not recorded whose cells these are; they may come from a transplant donor. This chain connects TRBV10-3 to TRBJ1-5, with D possibly matching TRBD1 (5 bases). The CDR3 loop is CAISSGTLVNQPQHF. CDR3 DNA sequence: TGTGCCATCAGCTCCGGGACGCTTGTCAATCAGCCCCAGCATTTT.